This record covers a single T cell receptor beta chain. Its cognate antigen is unknown. These data originate in a study of cytomegalovirus exposure and HLA in healthy donors. The PCR had 60 Vbeta and 13 Jbeta primers. Some clones are missing from TCRdb's copy, which holds only in-frame ones; the method was immunoSEQ multiplex PCR. Of 210,000 or so clones listed, just over 75% are singletons. General study results and limits: In an earlier analysis, productive rearrangement rates for most beta V segments clustered near 87% or 30%. Accurate prediction of most subjects' HLA-A and HLA-B alleles from TCR beta sequences was reported. It was approximately 150 TCR beta chains that were listed as cytomegalovirus-associated. For cytomegalovirus status, the classifier reportedly gave diagnoses with high specificity and sensitivity.

This CDR3 spans 17 amino acids. Trimming shortened V by 6 bases and J by 7 bases, and 22 bases separated the two germline ends. Germline CDR1 is WSHSY and CDR2 is SAAADI. This rearrangement joins TRBV10-2 to TRBJ1-6; D is perhaps TRBD1 (5 bases). The receptor's source is an older woman in good health and CMV-seropositive. Sample: PBMCs. This chain's CDR3 is CASRSQTQGGWNSPLHF. DNA of the CDR3: TGCGCCAGCAGGAGCCAGACCCAGGGCGGTTGGAATTCACCCCTCCACTTT.